These 21 T cell receptor beta chains originate from one sample sequenced in a study of T cell repertoires in cytomegalovirus infection. TCRdb called the reads again in MiXCR, with one record for every CDR3 protein. The data contain 250,000 to 300,000 distinct CDR3 sequences, approximately 14% of them singletons. The specimen was PBMCs. These receptors came from a human donor in good health (CMV status not recorded). Some clones in this sample may be carry-over from other donors' samples.

A few counts support this clonotype. V gene TRBV6-2 or TRBV6-3 combines with J gene TRBJ2-1, with TRBD1 matching over 9 bases. Germline CDR1 and CDR2: MNHEY and SVGEGT. This CDR3 region has 16 residues. V was clipped by 5 bases and J by 5 bases; unmatched bases: 10. CDR3 DNA: TGTGCCAGCAGTGTGTACCGGGACAGGGTGGACAATGAGCAGTTCTTC. Amino acid sequence: CASSVYRDRVDNEQFF.

This clonotype turned up a few times. This chain uses TRBV11-3 with TRBJ2-2; D not resolved. Trimming took 5 bases from V and 4 from J, leaving 11 bases between them. Germline-derived CDR1 and CDR2 are SGHNT and YENEEA. The CDR3 extends over 14 amino acids. This CDR3 is CASSTVHPTGELFF. Here the CDR3 DNA reads TGTGCCAGCAGCACAGTCCATCCCACCGGGGAGCTGTTTTTT.

CDR3 amino acids: CASSASGTGNQPQHF. For the CDR3, the DNA is TGCGCCAGCAGCGCCTCCGGGACAGGGAATCAGCCCCAGCATTTT. The genes are TRBV5-1 and TRBJ1-5, with 9 nucleotides matching TRBD1. Losses at the gene ends were 4 bases for V and 4 bases for J; bases not matched to a gene: 6. This CDR3 comprises 15 residues. CDR1 is SGHRS, CDR2 YFSETQ, per germline.

V and J are TRBV15 and TRBJ1-2; D ambiguous. Trimming removed 0 bases at V and 5 bases at J, with 10 bases between. This CDR3 has 14 residues. CDR1 is LNHNV, CDR2 YYDKDF, per germline (reference sequence). The CDR3 protein is CATSRDRQQYGYTF. The CDR3 DNA is TGTGCCACCAGCAGAGATCGGCAGCAATATGGCTACACCTTC.

This clonotype was seen repeatedly, ten times or more. One junction end does not reproduce the germline sequence, and a read error may be involved. V gene TRBV7-2 combines with J gene TRBJ2-1, with TRBD2 matching 13 bases. This CDR3 comprises 18 residues. Germline loops: CDR1 SGHTA, CDR2 FQGNSA. CDR3 coding DNA: TGTGCCAGCATCTTAAGACTAGCGGGAGGAGTCCTACACAATGAGCAGTTCTTC. Translated, it gives CASILRLAGGVLHNEQFF. Combining the CDR3 with reference TRBV7-2 and TRBJ2-1 gives the whole variable domain GAGVSQSPSNKVTEKGKDVELRCDPISGHTALYWYRQSLGQGLEFLIYFQGNSAPDKSGLPSDRFSAERTGGSVSTLTIQRTQQEDSAVYLCASILRLAGGVLHNEQFFGPGTRLTVL.

This clonotype was picked up many times. The chain joins TRBV7-3 to TRBJ2-1, with D possibly matching TRBD2 (5 bases). V lost 2 bases and J lost 9, with 8 bases in between. This CDR3 spans 12 amino acids. The germline V gene encodes CDR1 SGHTA and CDR2 FQGTGA. The CDR3, as DNA: TGTGCCAGCAGCTTAGATGGAGGTGAGCAGTTCTTC. This sequence encodes CASSLDGGEQFF.

Points on this clonotype: A much larger clone lies a single base off, so this may be a read error. As the CDR3 is not closed by the conserved phenylalanine or tryptophan, this likely results from a read error. V usage is TRBV28 and J usage is TRBJ2-5; D could derive from TRBD1 or TRBD2 (6 bases each). The CDR3 totals 15 residues. V dropped 1 base and J dropped 3 bases, with 12 bases sitting between them. Germline V CDR1 and CDR2: MDHEN, SYDVKM. The CDR3 region has the DNA TGTGCCAGCAGTTTATCGTCTAGGGGGGAAGAGACCCAGTACCTC. It is translated as CASSLSSRGEETQYL.

The chain links TRBV6-6 to TRBJ1-3; D is unresolved. The V and J ends lost 6 bases and 0 bases respectively, with 12 bases between them. Germline values: CDR1 MNHNY, CDR2 SVGAGI (reference sequence). This CDR3 is 15 amino acids long. The CDR3 coding sequence is TGTGCCAGCAGCTTCAGGAGTGTCTCTGGAAACACCATATATTTT. Translation: CASSFRSVSGNTIYF.

This clonotype was recorded at least ten times. V is TRBV11-2 and J is TRBJ2-2; TRBD2 agrees at 8 bases. There are 14 residues in the CDR3. Trimming at V came to 5 bases and at J to 3 bases, leaving 2 bases not matched to a gene. Looked up from germline, CDR1 is SGHAT and CDR2 is FQNNGV. Here the CDR3 reads CASSGLAYTGELFF. Written as DNA, the CDR3 is TGTGCCAGCAGCGGACTAGCTTACACCGGGGAGCTGTTTTTT.

This clonotype has ten or more counts. The chain has TRBV7-8 and TRBJ2-3; 11 bases match TRBD2. After removal of 5 bases from V and 3 bases from J, the junction contained 10 bases not matched to a gene. The CDR3 has 17 amino acids. In germline, CDR1 is SGHVS, CDR2 FQNEAQ. CDR3 coding DNA: TGTGCCAGCAGCCGTGGTTTAGCGGGGGGGCCGACAGATACGCAGTATTTT. Residues: CASSRGLAGGPTDTQYF.

The chain couples TRBV5-4 to TRBJ2-5; 9 bases map to TRBD1. The CDR3 is 16 residues long. Per germline, CDR1 SGHNT and CDR2 YYREEE (reference sequence). The J segment lost 1 base and the V segment lost 7 bases, leaving 11 bases of the junction unmatched. The CDR3 reads CASSQGADLSQETQYF. CDR3 coding DNA: TGTGCCAGCTCACAGGGGGCAGACCTCTCCCAAGAGACCCAGTACTTC.

This chain links TRBV12-3 or TRBV12-4 with TRBJ1-1; TRBD1 matches 7 bases. Losses at the gene ends were 6 bases for V and 5 bases for J; bases not matched to a gene: 9. The CDR3 extends over 14 amino acids. Written as DNA, the CDR3 is TGTGCCAGCAGCCACCGACAGGGTTGGACTGAAGCTTTCTTT. Amino acid sequence: CASSHRQGWTEAFF.

This clonotype came up many times. The rearrangement links TRBV7-2 to TRBJ2-1, with a possible D match to TRBD2 (6 bases). Germline CDR1 reads SGHTA; CDR2 reads FQGNSA. This CDR3 contains 15 residues. Trimming shortened V by 5 bases and J by 6 bases, and 17 bases separated the two germline ends. CDR3 sequence (DNA): TGTGCCAGCAGCCCCCCCGGCGGGATTTTCAATGAGCAGTTCTTC. It codes for CASSPPGGIFNEQFF.

In the case of this clonotype: A single base separates this from a much larger clone, so it may be a read error. The CDR3 protein is CASSTYTGQLFF. The CDR3 bases are TGTGCCAGCTCGACATACACCGGGCAGCTGTTTTTT. The V gene is TRBV27, the J gene TRBJ2-2; D call uncertain. The CDR3 totals 12 residues. Looked up from germline, CDR1 is MNHEY and CDR2 is SMNVEV (reference sequence).

This clonotype came up many times. The chain links TRBV7-8 to TRBJ2-5; the D gene is possibly TRBD1 (5 bases). The length of the CDR3 is 16 residues. Germline V CDR1 and CDR2: SGHVS, FQNEAQ. V was clipped by 6 bases and J by 2 bases, with 19 bases between them. The CDR3 bases are TGTGCCAGCAGTACAAACAGGCTGGGGAAACAAGAGACCCAGTACTTC. Amino acid sequence: CASSTNRLGKQETQYF.

This chain connects TRBV7-3 to TRBJ1-1; the match to TRBD1 covers 7 bases. The CDR3 runs to 13 residues. Trimming at V came to 5 bases and at J to 5 bases, leaving 5 bases not matched to a gene. CDR1 is SGHTA and CDR2 is FQGTGA in the germline V gene. The CDR3, as DNA: TGTGCCAGCAGCAGAGACAGGGATACTGAAGCTTTCTTT. It is translated as CASSRDRDTEAFF.

V is TRBV12-3 or TRBV12-4 and J is TRBJ1-5; no clear D gene. V gave up 6 bases and J gave up 7 bases, with 13 bases separating them. This CDR3 region has 13 residues. CDR3 region: CASSPAGYQPQHF. CDR3 sequence (DNA): TGTGCCAGCAGCCCCGCGGGGTACCAGCCCCAGCATTTT.

This clonotype was observed at least ten times. The chain carries TRBV7-3 and TRBJ1-1, with 8 bases fitting TRBD1. Germline assignment: CDR1 SGHTA and CDR2 FQGTGA. V trimming: 0 bases; J trimming: 6 bases; junction bases outside the gene matches: 6. The CDR3 has 15 residues. CDR3 sequence: CASSLTSGGSPEAFF. In DNA, the CDR3 is TGTGCCAGCAGCTTAACGTCAGGGGGCTCTCCTGAAGCTTTCTTT. The whole variable domain, filled in from reference TRBV7-3 and TRBJ1-1, reads GAGVSQTPSNKVTEKGKYVELRCDPISGHTALYWYRQSLGQGPEFLIYFQGTGAADDSGLPNDRFFAVRPEGSVSTLKIQRTERGDSAVYLCASSLTSGGSPEAFFGQGTRLTVV.

This clonotype has a count of ten or more. The J gene is TRBJ1-5, the V gene TRBV7-8; 10 bases line up with TRBD1. V lost 4 bases and J lost 0; bases outside the gene matches: 9. CDR1 and CDR2 from the germline V gene are SGHVS and FQNEAQ. This CDR3 region has 18 residues. CDR3: CASSSQGTGVFSNQPQHF. The CDR3 DNA is TGTGCCAGCAGCTCCCAGGGGACAGGGGTTTTTAGCAATCAGCCCCAGCATTTT.

The chain couples TRBV9 to TRBJ1-1; no clear D. The length of the CDR3 is 12 residues. Germline loops: CDR1 SGDLS, CDR2 YYNGEE. With 0 bases removed from V and 6 bases from J, the gap between germline ends came to 6 bases. The CDR3 protein is CASSVGGSEAFF. Written as DNA, the CDR3 is TGTGCCAGCAGCGTAGGAGGTTCTGAAGCTTTCTTT.

This clonotype was observed a handful of times. The chain has TRBV19 and TRBJ2-5; no firm D call. Germline values: CDR1 LNHDA, CDR2 SQIVND (reference sequence). The V end was cut by 9 bases, the J end by 3 bases, with 11 bases between. CDR3 length: 12 residues. CDR3 nucleotide sequence: TGTGCCAGCGAAAGACGGAAAGAGACCCAGTACTTC. Protein sequence: CASERRKETQYF.